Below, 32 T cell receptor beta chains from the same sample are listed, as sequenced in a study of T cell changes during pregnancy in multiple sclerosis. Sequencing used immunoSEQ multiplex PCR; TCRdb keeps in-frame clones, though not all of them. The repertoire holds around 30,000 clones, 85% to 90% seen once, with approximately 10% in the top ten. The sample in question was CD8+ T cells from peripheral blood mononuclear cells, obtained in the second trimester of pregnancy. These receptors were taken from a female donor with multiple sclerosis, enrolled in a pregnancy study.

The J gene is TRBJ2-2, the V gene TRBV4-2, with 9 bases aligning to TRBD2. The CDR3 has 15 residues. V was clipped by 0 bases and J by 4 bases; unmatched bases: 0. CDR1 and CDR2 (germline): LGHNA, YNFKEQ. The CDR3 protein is CASSQERGGTGELFF. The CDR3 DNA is TGTGCCAGCAGCCAAGAGCGGGGGGGCACCGGGGAGCTGTTTTTT.

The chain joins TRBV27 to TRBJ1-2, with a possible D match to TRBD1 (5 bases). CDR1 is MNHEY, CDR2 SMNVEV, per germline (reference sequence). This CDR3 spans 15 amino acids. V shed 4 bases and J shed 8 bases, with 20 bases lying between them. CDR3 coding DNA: TGTGCCAGCAGTTATTCGAGAAATGGGGCGAGAGGCTACACCTTC. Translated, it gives CASSYSRNGARGYTF.

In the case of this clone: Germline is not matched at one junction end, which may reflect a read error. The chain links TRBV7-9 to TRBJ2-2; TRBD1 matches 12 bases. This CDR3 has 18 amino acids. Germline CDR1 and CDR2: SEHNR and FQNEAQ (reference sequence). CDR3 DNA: TGTGCCAGCAGCCTAGCAGGGACAGGGGGCTTCCGAACCGGGGAGCTGTTTTTT. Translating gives CASSLAGTGGFRTGELFF.

Here the CDR3 DNA reads TGTGCCAGCTCCAGCGGGGGGGGCCCAGATACGCAGTATTTT. This translates into CASSSGGGPDTQYF. This rearrangement joins TRBV5-6 to TRBJ2-3; 10 bases are a match to TRBD2. From germline, CDR1 is SGHDT and CDR2 YYEEEE. CDR3 length: 14 residues. J was trimmed by 4 bases and V by 7 bases; bases with no gene match: 6.

The CDR3 here is CASSPSGQGGNYGYTF. Written as DNA, the CDR3 is TGTGCCAGCAGCCCTTCGGGACAGGGGGGGAACTATGGCTACACCTTC. The rearrangement links TRBV27 to TRBJ1-2, with 11 bases lining up with TRBD1. Germline V gene lookup returns CDR1 MNHEY and CDR2 SMNVEV (reference sequence). With V trimmed by 6 bases and J by 2 bases, 8 bases remained unmatched. There are 16 residues in the CDR3.

The CDR3 loop is CASSYLREEQETQYF. In DNA, the CDR3 is TGTGCCAGCAGTTACCTCAGGGAGGAGCAAGAGACCCAGTACTTC. The chain uses TRBV6-5 and TRBJ2-5; the D gene is possibly TRBD2 (6 bases). Germline V gene data show CDR1 as MNHEY and CDR2 as SVGAGI. Trimming removed 2 bases at V and 2 bases at J, with 12 bases between. The CDR3 is 15 amino acids.

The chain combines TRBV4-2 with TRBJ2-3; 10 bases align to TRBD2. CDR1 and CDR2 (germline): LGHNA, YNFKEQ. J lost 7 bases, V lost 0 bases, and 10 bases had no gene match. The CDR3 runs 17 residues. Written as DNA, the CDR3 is TGTGCCAGCAGCCAAGAGATTGAGCGGGGGGGCGAGAATACGCAGTATTTT. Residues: CASSQEIERGGENTQYF.

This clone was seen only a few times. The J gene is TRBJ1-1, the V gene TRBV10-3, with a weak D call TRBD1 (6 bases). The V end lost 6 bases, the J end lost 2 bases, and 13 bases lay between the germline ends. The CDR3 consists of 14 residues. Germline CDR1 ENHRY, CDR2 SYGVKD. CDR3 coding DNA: TGTGCCATCAGCGAGACAGGTCCTAACACTGAAGCTTTCTTT. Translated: CAISETGPNTEAFF.

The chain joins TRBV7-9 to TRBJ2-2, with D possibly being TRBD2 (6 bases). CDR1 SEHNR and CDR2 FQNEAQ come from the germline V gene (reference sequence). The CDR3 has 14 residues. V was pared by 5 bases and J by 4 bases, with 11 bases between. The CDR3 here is CASSPEGGTGELFF. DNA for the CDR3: TGTGCCAGCAGCCCGGAGGGAGGCACCGGGGAGCTGTTTTTT.

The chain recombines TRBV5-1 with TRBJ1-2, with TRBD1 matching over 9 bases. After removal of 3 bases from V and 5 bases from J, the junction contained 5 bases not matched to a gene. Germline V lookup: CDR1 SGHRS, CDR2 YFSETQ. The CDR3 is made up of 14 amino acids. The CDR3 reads CASSYSGTGYGYTF. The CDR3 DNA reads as TGCGCCAGCAGCTATTCCGGGACAGGGTATGGCTACACCTTC.

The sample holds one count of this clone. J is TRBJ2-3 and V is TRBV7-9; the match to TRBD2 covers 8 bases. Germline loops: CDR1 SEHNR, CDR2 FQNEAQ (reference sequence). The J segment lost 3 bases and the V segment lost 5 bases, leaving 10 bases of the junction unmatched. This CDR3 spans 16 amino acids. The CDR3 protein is CASSLTTSVVTDTQYF. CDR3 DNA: TGTGCCAGCAGCCTGACGACTAGCGTCGTAACAGATACGCAGTATTTT.

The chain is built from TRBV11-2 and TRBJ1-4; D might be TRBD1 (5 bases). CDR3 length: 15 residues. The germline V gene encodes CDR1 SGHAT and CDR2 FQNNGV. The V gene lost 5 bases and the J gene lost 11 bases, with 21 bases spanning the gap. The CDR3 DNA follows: TGTGCCAGCAGCCCCCCGGGGGGACGGGCGGCCAAACTGTTTTTT. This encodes CASSPPGGRAAKLFF. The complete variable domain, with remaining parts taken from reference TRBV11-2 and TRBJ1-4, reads EAGVAQSPRYKIIEKRQSVAFWCNPISGHATLYWYQQILGQGPKLLIQFQNNGVVDDSQLPKDRFSAERLKGVDSTLKIQPAKLEDSAVYLCASSPPGGRAAKLFFGSGTQLSVL.

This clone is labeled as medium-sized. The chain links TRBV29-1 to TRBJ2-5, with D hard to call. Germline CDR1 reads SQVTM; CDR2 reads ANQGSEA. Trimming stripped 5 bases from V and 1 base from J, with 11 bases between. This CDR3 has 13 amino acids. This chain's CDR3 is CSVLLSFQETQYF. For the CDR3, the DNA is TGCAGCGTTTTACTGAGTTTCCAAGAGACCCAGTACTTC.

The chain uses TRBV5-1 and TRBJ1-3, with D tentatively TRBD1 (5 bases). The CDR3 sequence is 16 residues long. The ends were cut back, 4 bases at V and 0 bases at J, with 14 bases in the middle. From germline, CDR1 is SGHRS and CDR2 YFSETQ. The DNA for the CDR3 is TGCGCCAGCAGCCCCCGGGCAGGGTCCTCTGGAAACACCATATATTTT. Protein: CASSPRAGSSGNTIYF.

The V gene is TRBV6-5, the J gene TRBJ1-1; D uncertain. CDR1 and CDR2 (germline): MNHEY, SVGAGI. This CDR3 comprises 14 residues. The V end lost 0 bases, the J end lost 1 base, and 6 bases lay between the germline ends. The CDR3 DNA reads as TGTGCCAGCAGTTACTCGACGGGGAACACTGAAGCTTTCTTT. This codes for CASSYSTGNTEAFF.

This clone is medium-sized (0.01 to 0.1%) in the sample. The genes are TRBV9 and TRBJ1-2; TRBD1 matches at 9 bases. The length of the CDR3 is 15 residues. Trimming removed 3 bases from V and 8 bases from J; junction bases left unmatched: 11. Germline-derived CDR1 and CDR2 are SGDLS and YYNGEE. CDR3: CASSAPAQGAWGYTF. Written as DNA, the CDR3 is TGTGCCAGCAGCGCTCCCGCACAGGGGGCGTGGGGCTACACCTTC. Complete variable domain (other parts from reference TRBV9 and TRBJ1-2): DSGVTQTPKHLITATGQRVTLRCSPRSGDLSVYWYQQSLDQGLQFLIQYYNGEERAKGNILERFSAQQFPDLHSELNLSSLELGDSALYFCASSAPAQGAWGYTFGSGTRLTVV.

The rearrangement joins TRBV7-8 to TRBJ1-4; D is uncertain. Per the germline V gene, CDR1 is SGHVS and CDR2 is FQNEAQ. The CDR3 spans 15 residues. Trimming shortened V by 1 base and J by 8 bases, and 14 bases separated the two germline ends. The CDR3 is CASSLVRGHQEKLFF. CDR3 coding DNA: TGTGCCAGCAGCTTAGTTCGTGGGCACCAAGAAAAACTGTTTTTT.

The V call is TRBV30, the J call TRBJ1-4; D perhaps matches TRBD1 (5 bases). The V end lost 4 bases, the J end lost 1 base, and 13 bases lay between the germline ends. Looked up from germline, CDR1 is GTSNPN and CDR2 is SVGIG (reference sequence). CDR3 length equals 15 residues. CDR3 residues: CAWNSVGGTNEKLFF. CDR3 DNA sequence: TGTGCCTGGAACTCGGTGGGGGGAACTAATGAAAAACTGTTTTTT.

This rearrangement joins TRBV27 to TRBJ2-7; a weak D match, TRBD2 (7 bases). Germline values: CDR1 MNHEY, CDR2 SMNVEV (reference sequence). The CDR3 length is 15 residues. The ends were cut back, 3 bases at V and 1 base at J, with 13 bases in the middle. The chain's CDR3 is CASSLGGGGSYEQYF. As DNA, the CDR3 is TGTGCCAGCAGTTTGGGAGGGGGTGGATCCTACGAGCAGTACTTC.

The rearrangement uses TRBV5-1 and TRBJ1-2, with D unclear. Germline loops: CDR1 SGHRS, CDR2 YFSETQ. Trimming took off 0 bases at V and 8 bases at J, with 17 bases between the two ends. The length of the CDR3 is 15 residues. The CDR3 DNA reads TGCGCCAGCAGCTTGGTTGCGGTATCGCTTGACGGCTACACCTTC. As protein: CASSLVAVSLDGYTF.

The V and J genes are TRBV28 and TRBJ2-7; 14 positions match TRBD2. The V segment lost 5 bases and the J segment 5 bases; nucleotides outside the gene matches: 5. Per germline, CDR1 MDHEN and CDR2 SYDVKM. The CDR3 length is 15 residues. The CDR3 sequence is CASSRLAGGPDEQYF. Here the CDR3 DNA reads TGTGCCAGCAGTAGACTAGCGGGAGGGCCTGACGAGCAGTACTTC. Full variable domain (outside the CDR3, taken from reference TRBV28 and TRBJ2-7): DVKVTQSSRYLVKRTGEKVFLECVQDMDHENMFWYRQDPGLGLRLIYFSYDVKMKEKGDIPEGYSVSREKKERFSLILESASTNQTSMYLCASSRLAGGPDEQYFGPGTRLTVT.

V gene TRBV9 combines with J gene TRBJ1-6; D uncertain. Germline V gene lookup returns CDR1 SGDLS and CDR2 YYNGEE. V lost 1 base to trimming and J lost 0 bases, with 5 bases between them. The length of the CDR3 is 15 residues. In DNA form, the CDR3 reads TGTGCCAGCAGCGTATCTAGCTCCTATAATTCACCCCTCCACTTT. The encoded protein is CASSVSSSYNSPLHF.

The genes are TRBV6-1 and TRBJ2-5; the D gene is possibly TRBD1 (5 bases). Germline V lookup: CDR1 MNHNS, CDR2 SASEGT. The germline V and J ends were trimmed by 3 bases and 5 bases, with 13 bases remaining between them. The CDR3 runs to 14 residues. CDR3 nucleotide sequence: TGTGCCAGCAGTGAGAAGGGGCGGTTGGAGACCCAGTACTTC. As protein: CASSEKGRLETQYF.

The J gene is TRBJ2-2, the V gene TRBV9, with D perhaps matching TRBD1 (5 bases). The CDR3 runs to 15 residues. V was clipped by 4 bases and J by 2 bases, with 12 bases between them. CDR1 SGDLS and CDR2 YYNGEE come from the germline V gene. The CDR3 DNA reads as TGTGCCAGCAGCCCCTGGCAGGGTAACACCGGGGAGCTGTTTTTT. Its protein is CASSPWQGNTGELFF.

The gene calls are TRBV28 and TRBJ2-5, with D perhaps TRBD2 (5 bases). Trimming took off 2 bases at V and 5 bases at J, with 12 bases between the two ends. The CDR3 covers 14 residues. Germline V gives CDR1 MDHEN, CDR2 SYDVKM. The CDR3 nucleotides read TGTGCCAGCAGTTTAAGCCTAGCCGGGGAGACCCAGTACTTC. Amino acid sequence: CASSLSLAGETQYF.

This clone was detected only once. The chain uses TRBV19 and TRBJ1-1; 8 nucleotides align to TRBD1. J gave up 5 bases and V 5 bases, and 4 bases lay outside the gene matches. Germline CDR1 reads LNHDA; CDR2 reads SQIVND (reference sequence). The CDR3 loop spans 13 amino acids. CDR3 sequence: CASSGQGGTEAFF. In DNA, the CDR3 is TGTGCCAGTAGTGGACAGGGCGGAACTGAAGCTTTCTTT.

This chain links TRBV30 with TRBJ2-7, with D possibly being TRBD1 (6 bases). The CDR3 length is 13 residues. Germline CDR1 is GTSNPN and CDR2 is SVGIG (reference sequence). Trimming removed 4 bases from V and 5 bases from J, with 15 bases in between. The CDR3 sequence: CAWMVDRGHEQYF. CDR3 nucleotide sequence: TGTGCCTGGATGGTGGACAGAGGACACGAGCAGTACTTC.

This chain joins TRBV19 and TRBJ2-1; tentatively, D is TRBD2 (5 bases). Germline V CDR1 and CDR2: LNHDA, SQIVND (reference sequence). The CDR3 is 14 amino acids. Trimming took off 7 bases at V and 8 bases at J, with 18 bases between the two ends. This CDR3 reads CASKTRGYRDEQFF. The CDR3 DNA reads TGTGCCAGTAAAACCCGGGGATATAGGGATGAGCAGTTCTTC.

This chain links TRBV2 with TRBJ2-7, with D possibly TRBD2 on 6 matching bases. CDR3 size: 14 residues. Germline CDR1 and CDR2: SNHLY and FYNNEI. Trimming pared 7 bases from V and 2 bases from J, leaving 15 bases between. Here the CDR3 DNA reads TGTGCCAGCATAGGGCAGGGAGGCCCCTACGAGCAGTACTTC. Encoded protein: CASIGQGGPYEQYF. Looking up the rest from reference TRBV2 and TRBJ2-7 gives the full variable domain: EPEVTQTPSHQVTQMGQEVILRCVPISNHLYFYWYRQILGQKVEFLVSFYNNEISEKSEIFDDQFSVERPDGSNFTLKIRSTKLEDSAMYFCASIGQGGPYEQYFGPGTRLTVT.

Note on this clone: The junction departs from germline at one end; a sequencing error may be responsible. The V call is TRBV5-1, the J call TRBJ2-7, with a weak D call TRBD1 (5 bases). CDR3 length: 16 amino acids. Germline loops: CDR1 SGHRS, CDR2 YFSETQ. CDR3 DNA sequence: TGCGCCAGCAGCTCGACAGTATGGCGGCTCTCCCACGAGCAGTACTTC. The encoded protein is CASSSTVWRLSHEQYF. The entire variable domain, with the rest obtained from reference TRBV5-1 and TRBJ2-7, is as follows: KAGVTQTPRYLIKTRGQQVTLSCSPISGHRSVSWYQQTPGQGLQFLFEYFSETQRNKGNFPGRFSGRQFSNSRSEMNVSTLELGDSALYLCASSSTVWRLSHEQYFGPGTRLTVT.

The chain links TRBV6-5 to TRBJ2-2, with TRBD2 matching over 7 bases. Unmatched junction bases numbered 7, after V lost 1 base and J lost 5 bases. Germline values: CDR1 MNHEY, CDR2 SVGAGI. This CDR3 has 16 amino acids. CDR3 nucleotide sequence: TGTGCCAGCAGTTACTACGGCGTGGGGGGGACCGGGGAGCTGTTTTTT. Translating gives CASSYYGVGGTGELFF.

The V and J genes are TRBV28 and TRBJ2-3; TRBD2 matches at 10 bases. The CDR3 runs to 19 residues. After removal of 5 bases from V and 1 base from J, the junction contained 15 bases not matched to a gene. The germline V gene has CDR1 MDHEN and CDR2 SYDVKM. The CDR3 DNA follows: TGTGCCAGCAGTGCCGACTGGAGAAGCGGGAGGGAGGGCACAGATACGCAGTATTTT. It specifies CASSADWRSGREGTDTQYF. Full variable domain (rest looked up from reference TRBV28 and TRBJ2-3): DVKVTQSSRYLVKRTGEKVFLECVQDMDHENMFWYRQDPGLGLRLIYFSYDVKMKEKGDIPEGYSVSREKKERFSLILESASTNQTSMYLCASSADWRSGREGTDTQYFGPGTRLTVL.